This T cell receptor beta chain was found in a study of low-dose radiotherapy and immunotherapy resistance in tumors. Study-level information: The regimen for patients comprised intravenous nivolumab 240 mg every two weeks plus intravenous ipilimumab 1 mg/kg every six weeks. Administration of intravenous cyclophosphamide at 200 mg/m2 took place every two weeks, one day before radiation and immunotherapy.

cDNA synthesis used a TRAV/TRBV-specific primer set for both chains. The TCRs were subjected to amplification over roughly 20 PCR cycles employing a constant-region primer in conjunction with a V-primer adapter. mRNA isolates were amplified via in vitro transcription. TCRdb fed the reads into MiXCR, producing one record per CDR3 protein. Counted here are roughly 100,000 distinct CDR3 sequences, about 20% occurring once; the ten biggest clones make up roughly 4.3%. V lost 2 bases, J lost 9 bases, and 13 bases stayed unmatched. This CDR3 contains 16 residues. CDR1 SGDLS and CDR2 YYNGEE come from the germline V gene. Time point reported: after trial treatment. Treatment denoted: LDRT plus nivolumab, ipilimumab, low-dose cyclophosphamide and aspirin (RACIN trial).

The sequencing here drew on PBMCs, taken after low-dose radiotherapy plus immunotherapy. The chain has TRBV9 and TRBJ2-4, with 8 bases identical to TRBD2. The sequence was obtained from a male donor with prostate cancer. The CDR3 DNA is TGTGCCAGCAGCGTCGGGAAGAGGGACGCGGGGGGCATTCAGTACTTC. Protein sequence: CASSVGKRDAGGIQYF.